Described below is a single T cell receptor (beta chain) sequence and its context. Its antigen specificity is not known. No base quality information exists; no much larger clone differs at one position. Enrolling through a virtual design, the prospective study's participants ranged in age from roughly 18 to 95 years and lived across 20 to 30 United States geographic areas. To assign participants to cohorts, the prospective study relied on clinical history that participants themselves reported in a screening survey and a study questionnaire. In the prospective study, mobile phlebotomists collected whole blood, serum and a nasopharyngeal or oropharyngeal swab from each participant. Participants in the prospective study had the option to provide additional blood draws and questionnaires over an approximately 2-month period. Blood samples from the prospective study were shipped frozen or at room temperature prior to DNA extraction.

This sample is drawn from a study of blood T cell repertoires in COVID-19 (dated by TCRdb to 2020 to 2022). Describing the broader study: Samples from collaborators originated in the United States, Italy and Spain and spanned both the acute and convalescent phases of COVID-19. The prospective study material was composed of cDNA or gDNA derived from T cells, B-cell-depleted T cells, or PBMCs. The dataset comprised deeply sampled blood TCRbeta repertoires from subjects exposed to, actively infected with, or recovered from COVID-19. The repertoires were released in a freely available public database intended as a resource for research on the immune response to SARS-CoV-2. Samples came from the ongoing ImmuneRACE study (first 160 participants) plus 1,254 subjects from 6 global collaborators. Sample metadata almost always included a de-identified subject ID, COVID-19 status, age in years and sex. Where available, HLA class I and class II types were obtained from metadata supplied by the sample provider rather than from assay-based typing. General conclusions and limits of the study: The amount of clinical and demographic metadata varied by source and participant and was provided uncurated.

The germline V gene (reference sequence) sets CDR1 to SGHNT and CDR2 to YYREEE. Spanning cysteine to phenylalanine, the CDR3 consists of 15 amino acids. Only the CDR3 part of the read is kept: 45 bases, read in frame from the first base. At the junction V is shortened by 4 bases and J by 1 base, with 11 bases in between. The immunoSEQ Assay, a bias-controlled multiplex PCR, was used to amplify TCRbeta CDR3 regions from genomic DNA. Under the source paper's analysis protocol: The number of nucleated cells in each sample was estimated by amplification of reference gene primers within the assay. Sequence reads were collapsed and filtered to measure the absolute abundance of every unique TCRbeta CDR3 rearrangement. For each sample, productive Simpson clonality was calculated by taking the square root of Simpson's diversity index across productive rearrangements. What TCRdb holds here is the immuneACCESS table cut down to in-frame rearrangements. Part of the clones is not present; checked against another copy, under half of the missing clones reflect an unresolved V gene, and the others are unexplained. D and trimming were read from the DNA, whereas the V and J calls and clone size are those reported in that table. For this sample there are 200,000 or so clones; around 86% appear just once. The ten top clones hold over 3% of the sample.

The TCR originated in a middle-aged woman with acute COVID-19. Sample: PBMCs or T cells enriched from blood (not recorded which). The sequence links TRBV5-4 to TRBJ2-2; the best D guess is TRBD1, with 6 bases matching. The bases read TGTGCCAGCAGCGCCTCGACAGGGAACACCGGGGAGCTGTTTTTT. Translated, this gives CASSASTGNTGELFF. The entire variable domain, with the stretches around the CDR3 drawn from the reference TRBV5-4 and TRBJ2-2 proteins, is ETGVTQSPTHLIKTRGQQVTLRCSSQSGHNTVSWYQQALGQGPQFIFQYYREEENGRGNFPPRFSGLQFPNYSSELNVNALELDDSALYLCASSASTGNTGELFFGEGSRLTVL.